This T cell receptor (beta chain) was recovered during a study of T cell responses to AZD1222 COVID-19 vaccine. Broader study findings: The sample set comprised mostly white British donors with more females, and clonal diversity was possibly underestimated. Repertoires were obtained solely post-peak T cell response. Researchers report vaccine-associated CD4 TCRs spanning spike, with dominance at 160-218 and 743-854.

V was pared by 4 bases and J by 3 bases, with 1 base of the junction left unmatched. Germline values: CDR1 MGHRA, CDR2 YSYEKL. The CDR3 is 13 residues long. A word on this clone: Its specificity is not known.

Clones were read by immunoSEQ multiplex PCR, and TCRdb kept only the in-frame ones, dropping some. This table holds fewer than 150,000 clones, about 93% found once. The chain carries TRBV4-1 and TRBJ1-2, with TRBD1 matching over 8 bases. The TCR originated in an adult in good health. The specimen comprised peripheral blood, sampled on day 0 of AZD1222 vaccination. The CDR3 is CASSPGGHYGYTF. The DNA for the CDR3 is TGCGCCAGCAGCCCAGGGGGCCACTATGGCTACACCTTC.